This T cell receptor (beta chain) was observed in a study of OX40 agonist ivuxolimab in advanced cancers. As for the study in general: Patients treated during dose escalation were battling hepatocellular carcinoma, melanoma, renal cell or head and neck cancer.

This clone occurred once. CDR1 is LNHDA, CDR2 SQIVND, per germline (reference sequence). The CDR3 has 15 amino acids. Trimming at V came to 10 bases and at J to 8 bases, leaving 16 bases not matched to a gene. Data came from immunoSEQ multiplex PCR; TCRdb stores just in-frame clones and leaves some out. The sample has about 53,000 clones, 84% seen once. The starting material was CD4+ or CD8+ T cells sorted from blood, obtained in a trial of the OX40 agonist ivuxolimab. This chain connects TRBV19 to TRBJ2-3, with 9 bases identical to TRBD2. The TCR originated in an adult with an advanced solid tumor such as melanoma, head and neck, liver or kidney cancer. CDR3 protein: CATTMASGNLGTQYF. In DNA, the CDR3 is TGTGCCACTACAATGGCTAGCGGGAATCTCGGTACGCAGTATTTT.